This T cell receptor (beta chain) was obtained from a study of blood T cell repertoires in COVID-19. Some clones are missing from TCRdb's copy, which holds only in-frame ones; the method was immunoSEQ multiplex PCR. Among 150,000 to 200,000 clones listed, around 81% were seen once. J lost 4 bases, V lost 3 bases, and 5 bases had no gene match. Germline V gene sequence: CDR1 KGHSH, CDR2 LQKENI. The CDR3 extends over 15 amino acids. The clonotype was recovered from a man in his 70s with active or convalescent COVID-19. This chain links TRBV18 with TRBJ2-5; TRBD1 matches at 10 bases. The sequencing input was peripheral blood. The DNA of the CDR3 is TGTGCCAGCTCACCCGGACAGGGGGTTCCAGAGACCCAGTACTTC. Translated: CASSPGQGVPETQYF.